Shown below are 6 T cell receptor beta chains from a single sample sequenced in a study of T cells in localized non-small cell lung cancer. The method was immunoSEQ multiplex PCR; TCRdb's version includes in-frame clones alone and lacks a portion of them. Here the sample spans roughly 24,000 clones, around 86% being singletons. The starting material was peripheral blood, obtained before any cancer treatment. These receptors were taken from a man aged 40-75 years with stage I squamous cell lung carcinoma.

V is TRBV19 and J is TRBJ2-1, with TRBD2 matching 7 bases. The CDR3 length is 17 residues. Germline assignment: CDR1 LNHDA and CDR2 SQIVND (reference sequence). The trim removed 3 bases at V and 7 bases at J, leaving 15 bases unmatched. CDR3 protein: CASSMMGGSWSGNEQFF. In nucleotides, the CDR3 is TGTGCCAGTAGTATGATGGGGGGGAGTTGGTCGGGTAATGAGCAGTTCTTC.

The rearrangement links TRBV5-1 to TRBJ1-1; D is possibly TRBD1 (6 bases). Germline V gene sequence: CDR1 SGHRS, CDR2 YFSETQ. CDR3 length: 17 residues. V was trimmed by 4 bases and J by 5 bases, leaving 24 bases between them. The CDR3 sequence: CASSPEGQGLSGTEAFF. CDR3 coding DNA: TGCGCCAGCAGCCCCGAGGGGCAGGGGTTGAGTGGGACTGAAGCTTTCTTT.

The table lists this clone with a count of one. The J gene is TRBJ1-1, the V gene TRBV29-1, with D unclear. CDR3 length: 15 amino acids. Deletions cut 2 bases from V and 3 bases from J, with 16 bases between. Germline assignment: CDR1 SQVTM and CDR2 ANQGSEA. CDR3 amino acids: CSVESLPGIYTEAFF. The CDR3 bases are TGCAGCGTTGAATCCTTACCCGGCATATACACTGAAGCTTTCTTT.

The rearrangement uses TRBV14 and TRBJ2-3; possible D gene TRBD2, 6 bases. V shed 0 bases and J shed 1 base, with 11 bases lying between them. Germline CDR1 reads SGHDN; CDR2 reads FVKESK. The length of the CDR3 is 16 residues. CDR3 in amino acids: CASSQDRSGGTDTQYF. The DNA for the CDR3 is TGTGCCAGCAGCCAAGATCGGTCGGGGGGCACAGATACGCAGTATTTT. Looking up the rest from reference TRBV14 and TRBJ2-3 gives the full variable domain: EAGVTQFPSHSVIEKGQTVTLRCDPISGHDNLYWYRRVMGKEIKFLLHFVKESKQDESGMPNNRFLAERTGGTYSTLKVQPAELEDSGVYFCASSQDRSGGTDTQYFGPGTRLTVL.

The chain joins TRBV30 to TRBJ1-2; no clear D gene. Germline lookup yields CDR1 GTSNPN and CDR2 SVGIG (reference sequence). The V gene lost 5 bases and the J gene lost 6 bases, with 16 bases spanning the gap. The CDR3 has 13 amino acids. The CDR3 spells CAWAPGPEDGYTF. CDR3 DNA: TGTGCCTGGGCCCCCGGACCCGAGGATGGCTACACCTTC.

This chain links TRBV18 with TRBJ1-1, with D possibly being TRBD1 (5 bases). This CDR3 spans 16 amino acids. CDR1 is KGHSH, CDR2 LQKENI, per germline. Trimming stripped 1 base from V and 1 base from J, with 13 bases between. DNA of the CDR3: TGTGCCAGCTCACCACTACCCCGACAGAAGAACACTGAAGCTTTCTTT. This encodes CASSPLPRQKNTEAFF.